The entry below gives a single T cell receptor beta chain sequence along with its context. Its antigen is unidentified. The sample carries other DNA sequences with the same CDR3. As originally analysed: CDR3 was compared across clinicopathological groups, and the resulting differences were used to build a distant-metastasis classifier for papillary thyroid cancer. TCRdb re-called clones via MiXCR from the PCR reads. V and J calls and clone size were set by TCRdb, not the authors. The data contain 20,000 or so clones, about 23% of them singletons. Each patient went into thyroid surgery without having received any treatment. The data originate from a study of metastatic and nonmetastatic thyroid tumors. Whole-study context: A comparison of repertoires was made across blood and tumor or nodule tissue from malignant and benign thyroid patients.

Study-level points and caveats: It was reported that TCR beta diversity was significantly higher in malignant thyroid tumors than benign nodules, in blood and tumor.

The V and J ends lost 1 base and 5 bases, in that order; junction bases with no gene match: 6. The CDR3 spans 14 residues. Per germline, CDR1 SGHDT and CDR2 YYEEEE. The V and J genes are TRBV5-6 and TRBJ2-7, with 7 bases lining up with TRBD1. The TCR sequence derives from a female donor with papillary thyroid cancer or a benign thyroid nodule (not recorded which). Some clones in this sample may be carry-over from other donors' samples. Sequenced material: adjacent normal tissue. The CDR3 sequence: CASSLRQGDDEQYF. CDR3 DNA sequence: TGTGCCAGCAGCTTGAGGCAGGGGGACGACGAGCAGTACTTC.